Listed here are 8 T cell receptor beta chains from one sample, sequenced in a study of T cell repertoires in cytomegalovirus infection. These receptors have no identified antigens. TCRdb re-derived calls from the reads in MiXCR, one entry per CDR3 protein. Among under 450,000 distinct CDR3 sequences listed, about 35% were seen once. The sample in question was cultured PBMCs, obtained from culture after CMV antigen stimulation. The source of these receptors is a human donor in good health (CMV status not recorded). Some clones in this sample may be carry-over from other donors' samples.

The chain's CDR3 is CASSPRGGKTDTQYF. The CDR3 bases are TGCGCCAGCAGCCCCCGGGGGGGGAAGACAGATACGCAGTATTTT. The J gene is TRBJ2-3, the V gene TRBV5-1, with 8 positions matching TRBD2. The CDR3 sequence is 15 residues long. Looked up from germline, CDR1 is SGHRS and CDR2 is YFSETQ. With 4 bases clipped from V and 3 bases from J, the junction kept 7 bases outside the gene matches.

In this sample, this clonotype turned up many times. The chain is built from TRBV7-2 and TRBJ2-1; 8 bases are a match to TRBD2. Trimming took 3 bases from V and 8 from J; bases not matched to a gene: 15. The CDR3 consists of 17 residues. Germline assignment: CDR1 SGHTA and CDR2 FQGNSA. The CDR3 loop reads CASSFLDWGTSQDEQFF. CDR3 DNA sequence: TGTGCCAGCAGCTTCCTTGATTGGGGGACTAGTCAGGATGAGCAGTTCTTC.

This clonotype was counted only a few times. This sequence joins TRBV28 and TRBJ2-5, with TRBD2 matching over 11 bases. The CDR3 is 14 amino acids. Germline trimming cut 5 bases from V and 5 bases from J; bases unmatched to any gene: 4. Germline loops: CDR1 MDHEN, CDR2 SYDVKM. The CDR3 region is CASSTSGSPETQYF. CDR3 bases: TGTGCCAGCAGTACTAGCGGGAGCCCCGAGACCCAGTACTTC.

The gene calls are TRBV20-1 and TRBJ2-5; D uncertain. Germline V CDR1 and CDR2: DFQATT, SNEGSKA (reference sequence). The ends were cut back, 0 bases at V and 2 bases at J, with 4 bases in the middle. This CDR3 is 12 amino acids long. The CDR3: CSARERQETQYF. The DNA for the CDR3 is TGCAGTGCTAGAGAGCGACAAGAGACCCAGTACTTC.

The CDR3 DNA sequence: TGCAGCGTGGCTGGACTAGCGGGAGGGAGCTACGAGCAGTACTTC. Its translation is CSVAGLAGGSYEQYF. V and J are TRBV29-1 and TRBJ2-7; 15 bases agree with TRBD2. The J segment lost 3 bases and the V segment lost 6 bases, leaving 6 bases of the junction unmatched. This CDR3 has 15 residues. Germline CDR1 is SQVTM and CDR2 is ANQGSEA.

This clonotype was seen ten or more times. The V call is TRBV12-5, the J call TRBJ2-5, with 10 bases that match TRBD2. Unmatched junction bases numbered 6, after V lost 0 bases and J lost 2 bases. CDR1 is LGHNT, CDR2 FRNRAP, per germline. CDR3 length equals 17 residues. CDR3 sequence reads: CASGLVRGLADQETQYF. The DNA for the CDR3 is TGTGCTAGTGGTTTGGTACGCGGACTAGCGGATCAAGAGACCCAGTACTTC.

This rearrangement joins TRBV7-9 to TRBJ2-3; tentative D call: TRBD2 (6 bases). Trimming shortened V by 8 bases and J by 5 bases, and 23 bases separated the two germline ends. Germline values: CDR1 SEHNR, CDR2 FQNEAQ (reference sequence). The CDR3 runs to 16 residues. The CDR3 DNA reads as TGTGCCAGCTTGCCTGCGCGGGGATCGACTCGAGATACGCAGTATTTT. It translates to CASLPARGSTRDTQYF.

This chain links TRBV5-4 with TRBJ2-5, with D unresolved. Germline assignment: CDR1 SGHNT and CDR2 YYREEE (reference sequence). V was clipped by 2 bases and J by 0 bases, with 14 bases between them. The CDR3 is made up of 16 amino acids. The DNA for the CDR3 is TGTGCCAGCAGCTTTGGGCAGACCTTAAACCAAGAGACCCAGTACTTC. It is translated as CASSFGQTLNQETQYF.